The 11 T cell receptor beta chains below all came from one sample that was sequenced in a study of blood T cell repertoires in COVID-19. The repertoire was sequenced with immunoSEQ multiplex PCR; TCRdb's copy has only in-frame clones and lacks some. The sample lists 60,000 to 85,000 clones, 70% to 75% seen once, with roughly 21% in the top ten. The specimen sequenced was peripheral blood. The receptors derive from a man aged 65 to 79 with acute or convalescent COVID-19.

This clone was seen just once. V gene TRBV27 combines with J gene TRBJ1-5, with 8 bases matching TRBD1. V lost 5 bases to trimming and J lost 8 bases; unmatched junction nucleotides: 5. Germline lookup yields CDR1 MNHEY and CDR2 SMNVEV (reference sequence). The CDR3 extends over 13 amino acids. The chain's CDR3 is CASSRQGREPQHF. The DNA for the CDR3 is TGTGCCAGCAGTCGACAGGGGAGGGAGCCCCAGCATTTT.

The chain joins TRBV6-2 or TRBV6-3 to TRBJ1-5; 7 positions agree with TRBD1. Germline V gives CDR1 MNHEY, CDR2 SVGEGT. The CDR3 extends over 15 amino acids. Trimming removed 6 bases from V and 5 bases from J; junction bases left unmatched: 10. In DNA, the CDR3 is TGTGCCAGCAGCTTCGGACAGGCCGGGCATCAGCCCCAGCATTTT. Its translation: CASSFGQAGHQPQHF.

V and J are TRBV11-2 and TRBJ1-5; TRBD1 might be the D (5 bases). The V end lost 1 base, the J end lost 2 bases, and 9 bases lay between the germline ends. CDR1 and CDR2 from the germline V gene are SGHAT and FQNNGV. The CDR3 consists of 15 residues. CDR3 bases: TGTGCCAGCAGCTTAGGAAAAGGGGGCAATCAGCCCCAGCATTTT. This translates into CASSLGKGGNQPQHF.

V usage is TRBV18 and J usage is TRBJ2-2; the match to TRBD2 covers 12 bases. The CDR3 is 16 residues long. Trimming at V came to 6 bases and at J to 3 bases, leaving 5 bases not matched to a gene. Per the germline V gene, CDR1 is KGHSH and CDR2 is LQKENI. For the CDR3, the DNA is TGTGCCAGCTCTCTCGGACTAGCGGGGTACACCGGGGAGCTGTTTTTT. Translating gives CASSLGLAGYTGELFF.

The chain combines TRBV12-3 or TRBV12-4 with TRBJ2-7, with 7 bases identical to TRBD2. Losses at the gene ends were 5 bases for V and 7 bases for J; bases not matched to a gene: 8. The CDR3 is made up of 13 amino acids. CDR3 sequence (DNA): TGTGCCAGCAGTCCCTGGGGGGGAGGGGAGCAGTACTTC. Its translation: CASSPWGGGEQYF.

The chain joins TRBV5-3 to TRBJ2-7; the D is unclear. TRBV5-3 is reported as an ORF; its role is uncertain. The CDR3 extends over 13 amino acids. Trimming shortened V by 5 bases and J by 5 bases, and 14 bases separated the two germline ends. The CDR3, as DNA: TGTGCCAGAAGTAGTAGGAGCGAAAACGAGCAGTACTTC. Translated: CARSSRSENEQYF.

The chain joins TRBV15 to TRBJ2-5, with 10 nucleotides matching TRBD1. The CDR3 contains 15 residues. From germline, CDR1 is LNHNV and CDR2 YYDKDF (reference sequence). Germline trimming cut 5 bases from V and 2 bases from J; bases unmatched to any gene: 5. In DNA form, the CDR3 reads TGTGCCACCAGCCGCCGGGACAGGGGTCAAGAGACCCAGTACTTC. It encodes CATSRRDRGQETQYF.

CDR3 residues: CASSTSGPAYSNQPQHF. The DNA for the CDR3 is TGTGCCAGCAGCACCTCAGGGCCAGCCTATAGCAATCAGCCCCAGCATTTT. This rearrangement joins TRBV6-2 or TRBV6-3 to TRBJ1-5; D perhaps matches TRBD1 (5 bases). Germline V gives CDR1 MNHEY, CDR2 SVGEGT. With 6 bases removed from V and 0 bases from J, the gap between germline ends came to 18 bases. The CDR3 has 17 amino acids.

The rearrangement uses TRBV21-1 and TRBJ2-7; the table's D call of TRBD2 was not tested on the DNA. TRBV21-1 is described as a pseudogene. This CDR3 has 13 amino acids. As DNA, the CDR3 is TGTGCCAGCAGCAATGTTGCGGCTCACGAGCAGTACTTC. Protein product: CASSNVAAHEQYF.

This chain links TRBV5-4 with TRBJ2-5; 14 bases align to TRBD2. The CDR3 length is 16 residues. Germline-derived CDR1 and CDR2 are SGHNT and YYREEE (reference sequence). V trimming: 4 bases; J trimming: 2 bases; junction bases outside the gene matches: 4. CDR3 in DNA: TGTGCCAGCAGCGCAGGGACTAGCGGGGGACAAGAGACCCAGTACTTC. As protein: CASSAGTSGGQETQYF.

This chain connects TRBV29-1 to TRBJ2-7, with 11 bases aligning to TRBD1. Per the germline V gene, CDR1 is SQVTM and CDR2 is ANQGSEA. V gave up 5 bases and J gave up 7 bases; unmatched junction bases: 10. This CDR3 is 14 amino acids long. CDR3 sequence: CSVIEDRGHWEQYF. For the CDR3, the DNA is TGCAGCGTTATTGAGGACAGGGGGCATTGGGAGCAGTACTTC.